This TCR beta chain was observed in a study of CD8+CD57+ T cells in acquired aplastic anemia. Overall study context: Mean read depth for CD4+ cells from healthy donors was about 9.9 million.

Study observations and caveats: In CD8+ cells, Simpson's diversity showed no significant difference between patients and controls. Around 29 CD8+ CDR3 sequences were shared between patients and controls.

Genomic DNA provided the template from which TCR beta VDJ and CDR3 profiles were obtained. TCRdb analysed the reads with MiXCR anew, one entry per CDR3 protein. The sample shows 100,000 to 150,000 distinct CDR3 sequences, about 48% of them seen only once. Points on this clonotype: Its antigen is as yet unknown.

The sequence was collected from a human donor in good health, serving as a control. Sequenced sample: sorted CD4+, CD8+, or CD8+CD57+ T cells (not recorded which) from PBMCs.

This CDR3 is CATSGGTREIYGYTF. As DNA, the CDR3 is TGTGCCACCAGCGGCGGGACTCGAGAAATCTATGGCTACACCTTC. The chain combines TRBV15 with TRBJ1-2, with D tentatively TRBD1 (5 bases). The CDR3 length is 15 residues. The germline gives CDR1 LNHNV, CDR2 YYDKDF (reference sequence). Trimming took 5 bases from V and 4 from J, leaving 17 bases between them. Variable domain in full (rest from reference TRBV15 and TRBJ1-2): DAMVIQNPRYQVTQFGKPVTLSCSQTLNHNVMYWYQQKSSQAPKLLFHYYDKDFNNEADTPDNFQSRRPNTSFCFLDIRSPGLGDTAMYLCATSGGTREIYGYTFGSGTRLTVV.